Described below is a single T cell receptor (beta chain) sequence and its context. Its antigen remains unknown. The data were obtained in a study of cytomegalovirus exposure and HLA in healthy donors. Study as a whole: From HLA-typed donors, an early data release held roughly 89 million unique TCRs. General observations from the study: A later analysis found most CMV-associated TCR beta chains apparently HLA-restricted. Relative to the roughly 700-donor mean, N-insertions were reportedly fewer in an Asian-associated ancestry cluster in a later analysis.

The CDR3 has 15 amino acids. Germline CDR1 and CDR2: LNHDA and SQIVND (reference sequence). Trimming removed 6 bases from V and 4 bases from J; junction bases left unmatched: 6. Both 60 Vbeta primers and 13 Jbeta primers went into the PCR. Assay: immunoSEQ multiplex PCR; the TCRdb copy retains only in-frame clones and omits some. The table includes approximately 44,000 clones, 81% detected once. All the people who gave samples were healthy bone marrow donors. The sequenced sample was PBMCs. This sequence was found in a man in his fifties or sixties in good health and CMV-seronegative. The V call is TRBV19, the J call TRBJ2-2; 9 bases fit TRBD1. CDR3 loop: CASSRDRAFTGELFF. In nucleotides, the CDR3 is TGTGCCAGTAGCCGGGACAGGGCTTTCACCGGGGAGCTGTTTTTT.